A single TCR beta chain is shown here with its context. Its target antigen remains unknown. To amplify TRB rearrangements, a touch-down multiplex PCR protocol was run with the TRB-A and TRB-B primer pools combined in a single tube. Illumina adapters and sample indices were added to the amplicons through two consecutive PCR reactions using Phusion HS II polymerase. Amplicons were gel-purified with the NucleoSpin Gel and PCR Clean-up kit, then quantified by Qubit and quality-checked on an Agilent 2100 Bioanalyzer. Sequencing of the libraries was done on an Illumina MiSeq with 600-cycle, single-indexed, paired-end runs. In the authors' own workflow: MiXCR version 2.1.12, together with the default MiXCR reference library, was used to align and assemble the TRB reads. A clone was defined by each unique CDR3 nucleotide sequence, and the analysis included only productive sequences with two or more reads. To assess repertoire diversity, an R script computed alpha-parameterized diversity profiles (alpha 0 to 5), which included the Shannon (alpha 1) and Simpson (alpha 2) indices. The tcR package was used to compute combinatorial TRB VJ usage, and cohorts were compared on this usage by principal component analysis with ade4. Using GLIPH, TCRbeta CDR3s were clustered on pairs of cohorts matched for age and read depth, and a Wilcoxon test was used to compare cluster frequencies. Based on TCRdb reprocessing of the reads, there is one entry per CDR3 protein sequence, and DNA is missing. TCRdb's processing, not the study's, gives the V and J calls here. The sample table gives 9,500 to 15,000 distinct CDR3 sequences. The ten largest clones take up around 3.2% of the sample.

The data derive from a study of T cell clusters in autoimmune cytopenias (dated by TCRdb to the late 2010s). Study-level background: Of the 40 to 45 healthy donor controls, some 20 were female, and the group had a mean age of approximately 51 years and a median age of about 60 years. A median TRB sequencing depth of 50,000 to 65,000 reads per sample was reached, and a median of roughly 2,300 distinct TRB clonotypes per sample was obtained. In autoimmune cytopenia patients, peripheral blood TRB and IGH repertoires were sequenced during active disease and over treatment follow-up, together with healthy, CLL and autoimmune hepatitis controls. The goal of the study was to determine whether autoimmune cytopenia patients have a disease-specific immune repertoire signature that could serve as a blood-based biomarker. For primary cytopenia the controls were about 25 age-matched healthy donors, whereas for secondary cytopenia the controls were approximately 15 age-matched CLL patients. The comparison group for autoimmune hepatitis repertoires was more than 20 healthy donors matched for age and sex. Overall study outcomes, separate from this receptor: The T cell clusters were defined only in silico, and the functional role of the clusters was left to be validated experimentally. TRB repertoire shifts, with less even repertoires in secondary cytopenia and CLL, mostly reflected lymphoma bias rather than autoimmunity. In the comparison of secondary cytopenia with CLL, no cluster-lack signature showed up, apparently because the dominant lymphoma-associated repertoire masked the signature. Healthy donors had almost three times as many exclusive TRB clusters as active autoimmune hepatitis patients, a finding consistent with an autoimmunity-wide signature. A lack of physiological T cell clusters in primary autoimmune cytopenia patients was suggested by GLIPH, as 51 clusters were found to be exclusive to healthy donors versus under 20 exclusive to patients.

For each sample, TRB amplification used 200 to 300 ng of peripheral blood genomic DNA, equal to some 38,000 genome equivalents. There are 16 amino acids in the CDR3, from cysteine to phenylalanine inclusive. The DNA is unrecorded. The germline V gene yields SGHRS for CDR1 and YFSETQ for CDR2. These records were also assigned to another study, of T cell repertoires in aging, cancer and after chemotherapy. The other study reports the following: Six donor age groups were covered, ranging from 30 or younger up to 70 or older, and each group contained at least three individuals. TCR repertoires from healthy donor controls were recorded over periods of several months to years and showed clear clonal overlap between repeated samplings. In total, the full dataset held some 8.2 million TCR reads. Untreated patients with hematological or solid cancers showed significantly lower blood TCR diversity and higher clonality than age-matched healthy donors. Declining TCR diversity with age in healthy donors was mainly explained by loss of richness; in cancer patients, loss of evenness also contributed. In both cancer cohorts, the median generation probability rose over the chemotherapy interval, which suggests that the repertoire was reconstituted through rebound thymic output. It was noted by the authors that conclusions about immunological memory after chemotherapy cannot be drawn from the repertoire data. To look at immunoaging and at how T cells reconstitute after chemotherapy, the study profiled TCR beta repertoires in peripheral blood from both healthy donors and cancer patients. A cohort of roughly 220 cancer patients (roughly 90 with hematological and approximately 120 with solid cancers) was assembled, and about 100 healthy donors were included as a reference group. TRB sequences were processed with MiXCR versions 2.12 and 3.0.5. The repertoire metrics were Shannon diversity, evenness, clonality (defined as one minus evenness), and alpha-parameterized diversity profiles covering alpha 0 to 5. Generation probabilities of clones in paired pre- and post-chemotherapy samples were computed with the IGoR algorithm.

The receptor chain draws on TRBV5-1 and TRBJ1-1. Specimen: peripheral blood. The sequence was collected from a human donor in good health. The encoded CDR3 is CASSFGLSSGSTEAFF.